This T cell receptor beta chain was documented in a study of follicular helper T cells after annual influenza vaccination. The wider study: Days 0, 7 and 28 post-vaccination were the blood draw times. For some subjects, blood spans the 2013-2014, 2014-2015 and 2015-2016 annual vaccinations. Study results and limitations: Just roughly 9-22% of cells analyzed had recovered productive TCRB sequences. Successive annual vaccinations recalled a recurrent oligoclonal ICOS+CD38+ cTfh response with influenza-specific clonotypes.

Time point denoted: 2014-2015 season, pre-vaccination. Remarks on this clone: The antigen is undetermined.

TCRdb's copy holds only in-frame clones and misses some; the assay was immunoSEQ multiplex PCR. The sample holds over 11,000 clones, just under 85% seen once. CDR3 size: 16 residues. Looked up from germline, CDR1 is SGHRS and CDR2 is YFSETQ. V shed 5 bases and J shed 1 base, with 16 bases lying between them. The sequence derives from an adult who received the influenza vaccine. V is TRBV5-1 and J is TRBJ2-4; D is perhaps TRBD1 (6 bases). Sequenced material: CXCR5- memory CD4+ T cells sorted from blood, taken on the day of influenza vaccination. Here the CDR3 reads CASSPGDRIAKNIQYF. The CDR3 DNA is TGCGCCAGCAGTCCAGGGGATCGTATCGCCAAAAACATTCAGTACTTC.